The sequence of this TCR beta chain was determined in a study of T cell responses to AZD1222 COVID-19 vaccine. Overall study findings and caveats: A rise in Spike-specific TCR breadth and depth followed two AZD1222 doses.

Remarks on this clone: Antigen specificity is unknown.

Generated by immunoSEQ multiplex PCR, the TCRdb table keeps only in-frame clones and is missing some. The repertoire includes around 150,000 clones, around 95% of them detected once, and about 1.3% sits in the top ten. The sequences come from peripheral blood, collected on day 0 of AZD1222 vaccination. This TCR came from an adult in good health.

CDR3 DNA: TGTGCCAGCAGCGACGACCCTGACTCCGGGACAGGGATTTTCTCTTATGGCTACACCTTC. Its protein is CASSDDPDSGTGIFSYGYTF. The chain joins TRBV9 to TRBJ1-2; 9 positions match TRBD1. CDR1 is SGDLS and CDR2 is YYNGEE in the germline V gene. After removal of 3 bases from V and 5 bases from J, the junction contained 23 bases not matched to a gene. The CDR3 runs 20 residues.